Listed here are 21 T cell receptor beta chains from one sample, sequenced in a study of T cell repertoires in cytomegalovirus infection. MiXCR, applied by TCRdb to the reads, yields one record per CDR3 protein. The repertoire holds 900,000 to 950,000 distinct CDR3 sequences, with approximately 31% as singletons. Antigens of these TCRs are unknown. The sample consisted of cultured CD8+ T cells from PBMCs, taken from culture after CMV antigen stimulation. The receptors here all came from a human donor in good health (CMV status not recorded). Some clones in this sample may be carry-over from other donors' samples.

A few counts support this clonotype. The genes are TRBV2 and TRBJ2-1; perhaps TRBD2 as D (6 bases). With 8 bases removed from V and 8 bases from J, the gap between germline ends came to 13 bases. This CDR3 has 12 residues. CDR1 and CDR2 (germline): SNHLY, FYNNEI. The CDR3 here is CASRYTGDEQFF. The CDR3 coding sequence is TGTGCCAGCCGATACACGGGGGATGAGCAGTTCTTC.

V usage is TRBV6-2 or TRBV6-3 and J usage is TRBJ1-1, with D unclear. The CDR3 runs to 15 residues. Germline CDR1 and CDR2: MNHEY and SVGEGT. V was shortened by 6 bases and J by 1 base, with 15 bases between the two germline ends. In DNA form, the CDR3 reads TGTGCCAGCAGCCTCACGATGGAGGGGAACACTGAAGCTTTCTTT. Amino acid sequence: CASSLTMEGNTEAFF.

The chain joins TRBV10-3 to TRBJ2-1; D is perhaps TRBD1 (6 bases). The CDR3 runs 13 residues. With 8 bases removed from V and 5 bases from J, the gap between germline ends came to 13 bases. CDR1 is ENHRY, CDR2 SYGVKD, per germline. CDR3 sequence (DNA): TGTGCCATCGGACAGTCTGCCAACAATGAGCAGTTCTTC. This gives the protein CAIGQSANNEQFF.

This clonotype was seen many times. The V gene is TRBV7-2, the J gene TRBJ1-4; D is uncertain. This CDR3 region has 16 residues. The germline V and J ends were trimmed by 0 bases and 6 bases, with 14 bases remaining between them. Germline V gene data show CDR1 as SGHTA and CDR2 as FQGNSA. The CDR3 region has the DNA TGTGCCAGCAGCTTAGCGCGGTCGGTAGTCCATGAAAAACTGTTTTTT. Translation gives CASSLARSVVHEKLFF.

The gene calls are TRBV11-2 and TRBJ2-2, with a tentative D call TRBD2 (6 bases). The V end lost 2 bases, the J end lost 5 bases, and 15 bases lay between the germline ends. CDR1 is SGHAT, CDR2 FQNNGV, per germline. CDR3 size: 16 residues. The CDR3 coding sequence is TGTGCCAGCAGCTTATGGCGGAGGGAGCGAACCGGGGAGCTGTTTTTT. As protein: CASSLWRRERTGELFF. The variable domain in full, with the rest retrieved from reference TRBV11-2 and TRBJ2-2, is EAGVAQSPRYKIIEKRQSVAFWCNPISGHATLYWYQQILGQGPKLLIQFQNNGVVDDSQLPKDRFSAERLKGVDSTLKIQPAKLEDSAVYLCASSLWRRERTGELFFGEGSRLTVL.

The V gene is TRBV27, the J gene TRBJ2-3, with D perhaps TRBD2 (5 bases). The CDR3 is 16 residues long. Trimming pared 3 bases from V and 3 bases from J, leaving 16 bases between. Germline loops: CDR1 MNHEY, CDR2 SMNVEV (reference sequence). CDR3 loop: CASSFSEADVTDTQYF. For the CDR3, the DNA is TGTGCCAGCAGTTTTTCGGAGGCCGACGTGACAGATACGCAGTATTTT.

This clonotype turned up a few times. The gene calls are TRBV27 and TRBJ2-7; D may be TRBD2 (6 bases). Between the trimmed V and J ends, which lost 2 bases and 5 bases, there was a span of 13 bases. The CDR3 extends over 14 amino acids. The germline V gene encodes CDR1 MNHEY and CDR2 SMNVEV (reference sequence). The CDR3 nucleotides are TGTGCCAGCAGTTTAGCGGGAAGGCGGGACGAGCAGTACTTC. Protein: CASSLAGRRDEQYF.

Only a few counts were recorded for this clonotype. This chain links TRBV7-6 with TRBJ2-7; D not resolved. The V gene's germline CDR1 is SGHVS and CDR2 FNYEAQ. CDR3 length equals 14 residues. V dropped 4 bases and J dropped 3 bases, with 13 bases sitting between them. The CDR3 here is CASSSVPSSYEQYF. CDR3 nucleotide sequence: TGTGCCAGCAGCTCGGTTCCTTCTAGCTACGAGCAGTACTTC. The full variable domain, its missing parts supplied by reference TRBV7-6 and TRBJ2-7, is GAGVSQSPRYKVTKRGQDVALRCDPISGHVSLYWYRQALGQGPEFLTYFNYEAQQDKSGLPNDRFSAERPEGSISTLTIQRTEQRDSAMYRCASSSVPSSYEQYFGPGTRLTVT.

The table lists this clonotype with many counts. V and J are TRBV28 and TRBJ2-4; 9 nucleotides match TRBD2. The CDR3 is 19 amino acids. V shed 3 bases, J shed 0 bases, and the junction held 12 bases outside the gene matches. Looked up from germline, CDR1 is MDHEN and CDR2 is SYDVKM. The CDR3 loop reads CASSFLIGGGASAKNIQYF. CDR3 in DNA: TGTGCCAGCAGTTTTCTCATAGGCGGGGGGGCCTCAGCCAAAAACATTCAGTACTTC.

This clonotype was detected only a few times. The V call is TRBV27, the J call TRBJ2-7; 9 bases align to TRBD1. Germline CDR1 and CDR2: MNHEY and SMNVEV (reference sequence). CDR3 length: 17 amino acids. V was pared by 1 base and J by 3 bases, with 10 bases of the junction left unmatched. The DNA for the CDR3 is TGTGCCAGCAGTTTATACGGGACAGGGTATGGCGACTACGAGCAGTACTTC. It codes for CASSLYGTGYGDYEQYF.

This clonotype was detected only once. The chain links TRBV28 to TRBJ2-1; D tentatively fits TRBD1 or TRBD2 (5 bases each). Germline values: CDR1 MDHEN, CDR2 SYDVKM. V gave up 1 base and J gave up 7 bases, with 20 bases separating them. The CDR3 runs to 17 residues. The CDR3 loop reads CASSLFGQGRPGNEQFF. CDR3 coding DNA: TGTGCCAGCAGTTTATTTGGGCAGGGCCGGCCGGGAAATGAGCAGTTCTTC. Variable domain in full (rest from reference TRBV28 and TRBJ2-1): DVKVTQSSRYLVKRTGEKVFLECVQDMDHENMFWYRQDPGLGLRLIYFSYDVKMKEKGDIPEGYSVSREKKERFSLILESASTNQTSMYLCASSLFGQGRPGNEQFFGPGTRLTVL.

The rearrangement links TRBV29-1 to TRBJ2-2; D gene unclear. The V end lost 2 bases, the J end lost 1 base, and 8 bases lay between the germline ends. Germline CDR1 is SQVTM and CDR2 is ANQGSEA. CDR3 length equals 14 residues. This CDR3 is CSVENEGNTGELFF. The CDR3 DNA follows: TGCAGCGTTGAAAACGAAGGGAACACCGGGGAGCTGTTTTTT.

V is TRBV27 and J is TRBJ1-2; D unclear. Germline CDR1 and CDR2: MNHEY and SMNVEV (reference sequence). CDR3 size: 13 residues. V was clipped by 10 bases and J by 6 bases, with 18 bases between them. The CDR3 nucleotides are TGTGCCACAACCTCCGGCACCTCACATGGCTACACCTTC. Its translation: CATTSGTSHGYTF.

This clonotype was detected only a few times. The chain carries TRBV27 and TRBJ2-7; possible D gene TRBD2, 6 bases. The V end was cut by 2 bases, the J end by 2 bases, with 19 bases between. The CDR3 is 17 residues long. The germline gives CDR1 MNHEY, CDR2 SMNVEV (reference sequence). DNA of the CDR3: TGTGCCAGCAGTTTAAGTCCGGGGGTGGAGGCGGCCTACGAGCAGTACTTC. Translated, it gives CASSLSPGVEAAYEQYF.

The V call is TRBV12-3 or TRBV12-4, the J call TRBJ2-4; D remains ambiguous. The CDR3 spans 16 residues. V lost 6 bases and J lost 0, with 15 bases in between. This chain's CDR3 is CASSPRGDLAKNIQYF. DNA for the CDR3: TGTGCCAGCAGCCCCCGTGGGGATCTAGCCAAAAACATTCAGTACTTC.

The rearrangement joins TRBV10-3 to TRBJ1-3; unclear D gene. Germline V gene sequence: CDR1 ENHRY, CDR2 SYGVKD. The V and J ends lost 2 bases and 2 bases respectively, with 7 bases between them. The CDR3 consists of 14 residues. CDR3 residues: CAISETVTGNTIYF. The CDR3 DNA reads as TGTGCCATCAGTGAGACAGTTACTGGAAACACCATATATTTT.

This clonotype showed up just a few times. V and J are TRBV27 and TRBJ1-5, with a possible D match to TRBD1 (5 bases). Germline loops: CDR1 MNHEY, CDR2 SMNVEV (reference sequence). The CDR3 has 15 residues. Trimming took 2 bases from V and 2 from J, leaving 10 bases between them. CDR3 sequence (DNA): TGTGCCAGCAGTTTACGGGGGGTGGGCAATCAGCCCCAGCATTTT. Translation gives CASSLRGVGNQPQHF.

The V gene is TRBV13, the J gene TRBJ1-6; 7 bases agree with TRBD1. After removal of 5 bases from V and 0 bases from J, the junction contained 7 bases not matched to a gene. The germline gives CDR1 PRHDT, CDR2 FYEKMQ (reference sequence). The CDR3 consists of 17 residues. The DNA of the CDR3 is TGTGCCAGCAGCCCTCGACAGGGCCCCTCCTATAATTCACCCCTCCACTTT. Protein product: CASSPRQGPSYNSPLHF.

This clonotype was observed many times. CDR3 region: CASSYSLEDDLGSYEQYV. CDR3 DNA: TGTGCCAGCAGTTACTCACTAGAAGATGATTTAGGTTCCTACGAGCAGTACGTC. The J gene is TRBJ2-7, the V gene TRBV6-2 or TRBV6-3; D is perhaps TRBD2 (5 bases). Per germline, CDR1 MNHEY and CDR2 SVGEGT. This CDR3 has 18 amino acids. Trimming shortened V by 0 bases and J by 1 base, and 19 bases separated the two germline ends.

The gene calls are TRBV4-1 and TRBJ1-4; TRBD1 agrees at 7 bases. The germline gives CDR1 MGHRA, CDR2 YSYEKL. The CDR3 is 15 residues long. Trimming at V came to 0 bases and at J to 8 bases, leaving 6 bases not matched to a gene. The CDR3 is CASSQDGQGDEKLFF. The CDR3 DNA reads TGCGCCAGCAGCCAAGATGGGCAGGGGGACGAAAAACTGTTTTTT.

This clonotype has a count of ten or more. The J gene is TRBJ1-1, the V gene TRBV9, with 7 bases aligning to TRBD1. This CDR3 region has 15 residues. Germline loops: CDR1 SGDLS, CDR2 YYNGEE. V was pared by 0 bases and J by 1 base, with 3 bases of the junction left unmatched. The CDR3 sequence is CASSVATGPNTEAFF. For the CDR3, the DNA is TGTGCCAGCAGCGTAGCGACAGGGCCGAACACTGAAGCTTTCTTT.